Below, one T cell receptor beta chain is given with its context. Its matching antigen is unknown. This entry comes from a study of T cell responses to AZD1222 COVID-19 vaccine. Overall study context: Pooling covered second doses at about 4 or about 12 weeks. Whole-study results and caveats: Nearly half of unique spike-specific TCRs reportedly avoided B.1.351 and B.1.1.7 mutated regions.

The repertoire was sequenced with immunoSEQ multiplex PCR; TCRdb's copy has only in-frame clones and lacks some. The table shows roughly 28,000 clones, with nearly 95% occurring only once. Trimming cost V 1 base and J 8 bases; bases outside gene matches: 10. Per germline, CDR1 MGHDK and CDR2 SYGVNS. The CDR3 spans 15 residues. The source is an adult in good health. J is TRBJ1-1 and V is TRBV25-1, with 7 nucleotides matching TRBD1. Material: peripheral blood, obtained on day 0 of AZD1222 vaccination. CDR3 coding DNA: TGTGCCAGCAGTGAATTTATTGGGACAGCCCGAGAAGCTTTCTTT. This encodes CASSEFIGTAREAFF.